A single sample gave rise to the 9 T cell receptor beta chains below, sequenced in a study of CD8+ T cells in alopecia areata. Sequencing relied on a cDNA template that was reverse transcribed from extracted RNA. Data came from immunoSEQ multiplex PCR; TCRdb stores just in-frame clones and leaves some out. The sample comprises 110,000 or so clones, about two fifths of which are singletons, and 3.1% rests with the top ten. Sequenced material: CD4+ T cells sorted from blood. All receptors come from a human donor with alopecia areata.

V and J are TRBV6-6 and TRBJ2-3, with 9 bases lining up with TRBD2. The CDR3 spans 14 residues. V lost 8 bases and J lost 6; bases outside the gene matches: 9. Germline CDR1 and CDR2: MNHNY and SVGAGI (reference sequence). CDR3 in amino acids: CASWPAGGMDTQYF. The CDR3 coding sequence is TGTGCCAGCTGGCCGGCGGGAGGGATGGATACGCAGTATTTT.

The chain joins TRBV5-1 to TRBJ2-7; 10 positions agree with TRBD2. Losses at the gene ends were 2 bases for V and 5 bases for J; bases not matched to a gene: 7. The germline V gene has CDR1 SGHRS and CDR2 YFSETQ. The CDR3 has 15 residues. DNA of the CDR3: TGCGCCAGCAGCTTCCCTAGCGGGAGTCTCGACGAGCAGTACTTC. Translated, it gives CASSFPSGSLDEQYF.

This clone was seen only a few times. The CDR3 coding sequence is TGTGCCAGCAGCTTAGAGAGCCCCTGGAGGAGCGTCACCGGGGAGCTGTTTTTT. Translation gives CASSLESPWRSVTGELFF. The chain is built from TRBV7-8 and TRBJ2-2; the D gene is possibly TRBD2 (5 bases). There are 18 residues in the CDR3. Looked up from germline, CDR1 is SGHVS and CDR2 is FQNEAQ. Trimming shortened V by 1 base and J by 4 bases, and 19 bases separated the two germline ends.

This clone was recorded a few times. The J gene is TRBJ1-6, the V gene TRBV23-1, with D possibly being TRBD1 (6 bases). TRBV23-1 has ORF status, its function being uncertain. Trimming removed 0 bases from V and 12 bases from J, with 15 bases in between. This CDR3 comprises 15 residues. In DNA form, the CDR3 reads TGCGCCAGCAGTCAATCTTCGGGGGGCGATAAACCCCTCCACTTT. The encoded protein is CASSQSSGGDKPLHF.

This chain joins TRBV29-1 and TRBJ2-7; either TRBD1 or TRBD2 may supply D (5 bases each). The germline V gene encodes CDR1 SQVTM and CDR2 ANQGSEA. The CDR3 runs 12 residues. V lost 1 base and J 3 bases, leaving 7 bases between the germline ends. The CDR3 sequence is CSVEGDRYEQYF. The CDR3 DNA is TGCAGCGTTGAAGGGGACCGCTACGAGCAGTACTTC.

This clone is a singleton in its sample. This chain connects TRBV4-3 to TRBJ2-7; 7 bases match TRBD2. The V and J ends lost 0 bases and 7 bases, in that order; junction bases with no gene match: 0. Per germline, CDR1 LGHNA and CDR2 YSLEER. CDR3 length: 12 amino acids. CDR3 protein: CASSQERGEQYF. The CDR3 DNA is TGCGCCAGCAGCCAAGAGCGGGGGGAGCAGTACTTC.

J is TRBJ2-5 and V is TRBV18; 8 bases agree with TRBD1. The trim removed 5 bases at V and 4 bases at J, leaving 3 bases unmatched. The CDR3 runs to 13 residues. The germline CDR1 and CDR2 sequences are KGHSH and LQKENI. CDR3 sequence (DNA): TGTGCCAGCTCAACCGGACAGGGAGAGACCCAGTACTTC. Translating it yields CASSTGQGETQYF.

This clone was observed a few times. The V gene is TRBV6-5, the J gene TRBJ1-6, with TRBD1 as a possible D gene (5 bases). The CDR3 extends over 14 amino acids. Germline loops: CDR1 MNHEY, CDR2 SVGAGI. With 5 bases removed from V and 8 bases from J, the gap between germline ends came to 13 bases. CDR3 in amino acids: CASSHRGSDSPLHF. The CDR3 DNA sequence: TGTGCCAGCAGTCATAGGGGTTCGGATTCACCCCTCCACTTT.

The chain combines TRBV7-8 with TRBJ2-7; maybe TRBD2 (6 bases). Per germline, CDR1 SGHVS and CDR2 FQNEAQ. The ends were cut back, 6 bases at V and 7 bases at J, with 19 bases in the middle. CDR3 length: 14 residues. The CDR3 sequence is CASRPGGDLGEQYF. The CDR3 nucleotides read TGTGCCAGCAGACCCGGGGGTGATTTGGGGGAGCAGTACTTC.